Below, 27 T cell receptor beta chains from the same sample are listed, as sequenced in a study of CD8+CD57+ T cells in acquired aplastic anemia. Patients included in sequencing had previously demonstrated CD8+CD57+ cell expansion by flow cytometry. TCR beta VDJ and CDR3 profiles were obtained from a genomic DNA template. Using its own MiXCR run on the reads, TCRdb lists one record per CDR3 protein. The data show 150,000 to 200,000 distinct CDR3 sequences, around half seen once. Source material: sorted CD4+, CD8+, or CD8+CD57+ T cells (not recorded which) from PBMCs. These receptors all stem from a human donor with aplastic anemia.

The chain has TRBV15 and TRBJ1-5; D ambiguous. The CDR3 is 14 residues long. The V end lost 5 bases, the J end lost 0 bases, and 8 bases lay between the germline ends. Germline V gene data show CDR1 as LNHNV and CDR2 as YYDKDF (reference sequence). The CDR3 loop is CATSLEYSNQPQHF. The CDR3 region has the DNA TGTGCCACCAGCCTAGAATATAGCAATCAGCCCCAGCATTTT.

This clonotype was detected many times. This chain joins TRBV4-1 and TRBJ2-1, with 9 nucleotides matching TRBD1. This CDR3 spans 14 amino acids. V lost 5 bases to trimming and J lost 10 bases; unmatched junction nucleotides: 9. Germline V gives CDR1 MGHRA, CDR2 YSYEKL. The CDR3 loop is CASSSPGQGREQFF. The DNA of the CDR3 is TGCGCCAGCAGCTCCCCGGGACAGGGACGGGAGCAGTTCTTC.

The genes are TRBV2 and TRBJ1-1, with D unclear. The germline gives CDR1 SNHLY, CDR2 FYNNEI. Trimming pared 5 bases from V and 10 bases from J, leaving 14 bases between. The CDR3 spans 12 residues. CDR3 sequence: CASSSGWLLAFF. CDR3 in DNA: TGTGCCAGCAGTTCCGGGTGGCTCTTAGCTTTCTTT.

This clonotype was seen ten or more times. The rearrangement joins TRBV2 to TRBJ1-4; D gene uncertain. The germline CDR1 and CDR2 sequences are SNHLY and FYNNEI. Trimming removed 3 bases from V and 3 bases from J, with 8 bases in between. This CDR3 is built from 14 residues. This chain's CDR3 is CASSDRWANEKLFF. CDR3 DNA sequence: TGTGCCAGCAGTGATAGGTGGGCTAATGAAAAACTGTTTTTT.

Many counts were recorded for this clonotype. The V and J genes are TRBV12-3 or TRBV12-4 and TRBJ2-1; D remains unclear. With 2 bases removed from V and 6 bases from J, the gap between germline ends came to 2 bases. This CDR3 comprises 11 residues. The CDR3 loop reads CASSLLNEQFF. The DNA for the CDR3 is TGTGCCAGCAGTTTACTCAATGAGCAGTTCTTC.

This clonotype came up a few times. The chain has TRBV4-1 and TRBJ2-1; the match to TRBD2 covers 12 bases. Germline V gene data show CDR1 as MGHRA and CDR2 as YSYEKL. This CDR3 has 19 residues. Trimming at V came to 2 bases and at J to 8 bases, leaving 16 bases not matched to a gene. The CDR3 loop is CASSQRPGLAGKLYDEQFF. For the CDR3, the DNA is TGCGCCAGCAGCCAACGGCCCGGACTAGCGGGAAAGCTATACGATGAGCAGTTCTTC.

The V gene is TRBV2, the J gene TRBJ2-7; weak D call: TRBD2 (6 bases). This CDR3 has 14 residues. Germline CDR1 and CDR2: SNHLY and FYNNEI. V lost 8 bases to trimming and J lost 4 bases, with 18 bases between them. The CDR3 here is CASGKACGEYEQYF. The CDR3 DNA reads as TGTGCCAGCGGTAAGGCTTGCGGGGAGTACGAGCAGTACTTC.

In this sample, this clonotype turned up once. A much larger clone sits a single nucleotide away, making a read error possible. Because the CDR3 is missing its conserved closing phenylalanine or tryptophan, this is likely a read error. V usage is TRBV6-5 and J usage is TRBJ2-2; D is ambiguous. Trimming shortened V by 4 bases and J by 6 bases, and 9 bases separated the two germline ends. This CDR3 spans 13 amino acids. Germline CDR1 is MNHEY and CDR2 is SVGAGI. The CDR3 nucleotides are TGTGCCAGCAGTTCCATTTTTCCCGGGGAGCTGTTTCTT. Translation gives CASSSIFPGELFL.

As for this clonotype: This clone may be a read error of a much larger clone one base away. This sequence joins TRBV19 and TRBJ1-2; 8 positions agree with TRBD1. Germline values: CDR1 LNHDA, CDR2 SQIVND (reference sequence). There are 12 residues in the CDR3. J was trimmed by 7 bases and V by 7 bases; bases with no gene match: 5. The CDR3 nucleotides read TGTGCCAGTAATCCAGGGGGCCTTGGCTACACCTTC. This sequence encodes CASNPGGLGYTF.

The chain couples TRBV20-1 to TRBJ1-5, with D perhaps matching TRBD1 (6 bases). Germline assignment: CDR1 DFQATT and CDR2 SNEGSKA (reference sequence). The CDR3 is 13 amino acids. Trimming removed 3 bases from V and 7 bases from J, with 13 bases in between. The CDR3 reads CSASDRLEQPQHF. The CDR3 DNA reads TGCAGTGCTAGTGACAGGTTAGAGCAGCCCCAGCATTTT.

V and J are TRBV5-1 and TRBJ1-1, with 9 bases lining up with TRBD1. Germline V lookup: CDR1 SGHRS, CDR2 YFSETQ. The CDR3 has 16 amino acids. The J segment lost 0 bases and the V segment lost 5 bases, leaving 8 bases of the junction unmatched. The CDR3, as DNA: TGCGCCAGCAGGCTACAGGGGGCCTCCATGAACACTGAAGCTTTCTTT. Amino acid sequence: CASRLQGASMNTEAFF.

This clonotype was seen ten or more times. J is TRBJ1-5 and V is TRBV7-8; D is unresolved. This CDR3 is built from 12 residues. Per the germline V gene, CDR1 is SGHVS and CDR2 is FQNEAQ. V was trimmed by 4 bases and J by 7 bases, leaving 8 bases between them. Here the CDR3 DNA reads TGTGCCAGCAGCTCCCCGCCCCAGCCCCAGCATTTT. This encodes CASSSPPQPQHF.

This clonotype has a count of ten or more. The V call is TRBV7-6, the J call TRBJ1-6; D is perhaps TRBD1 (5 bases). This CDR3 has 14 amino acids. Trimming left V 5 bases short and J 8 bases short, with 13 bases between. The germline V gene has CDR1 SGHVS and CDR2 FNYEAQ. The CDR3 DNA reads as TGTGCCAGCAGCCCCGCCGGGGGTGATTCACCCCTCCACTTT. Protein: CASSPAGGDSPLHF. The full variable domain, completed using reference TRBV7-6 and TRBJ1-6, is GAGVSQSPRYKVTKRGQDVALRCDPISGHVSLYWYRQALGQGPEFLTYFNYEAQQDKSGLPNDRFSAERPEGSISTLTIQRTEQRDSAMYRCASSPAGGDSPLHFGNGTRLTVT.

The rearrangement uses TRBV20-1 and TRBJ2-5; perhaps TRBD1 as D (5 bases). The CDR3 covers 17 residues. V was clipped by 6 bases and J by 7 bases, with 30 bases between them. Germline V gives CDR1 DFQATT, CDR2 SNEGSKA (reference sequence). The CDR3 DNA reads TGCAGTGCCGCAGTGGGTGGTGGCTTTCAGGGTAGGATGACCCAGTACTTC. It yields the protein CSAAVGGGFQGRMTQYF.

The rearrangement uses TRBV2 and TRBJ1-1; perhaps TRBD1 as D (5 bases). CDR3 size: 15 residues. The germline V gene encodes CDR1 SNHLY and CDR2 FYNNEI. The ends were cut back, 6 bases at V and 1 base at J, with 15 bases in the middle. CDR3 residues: CASRLGSGANTEAFF. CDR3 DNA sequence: TGTGCCAGCAGGTTAGGTAGCGGGGCGAACACTGAAGCTTTCTTT.

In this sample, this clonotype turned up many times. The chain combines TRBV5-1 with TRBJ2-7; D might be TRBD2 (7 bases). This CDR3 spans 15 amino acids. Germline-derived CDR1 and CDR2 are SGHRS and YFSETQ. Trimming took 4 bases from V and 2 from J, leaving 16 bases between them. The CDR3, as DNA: TGCGCCAGCAGCGGAAAGGGCGGGGGCCCCTACGAGCAGTACTTC. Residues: CASSGKGGGPYEQYF.

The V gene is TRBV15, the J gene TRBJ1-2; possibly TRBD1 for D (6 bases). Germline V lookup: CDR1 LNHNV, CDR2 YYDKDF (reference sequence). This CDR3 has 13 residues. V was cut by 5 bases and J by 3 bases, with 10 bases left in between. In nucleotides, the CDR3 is TGTGCCACCAGCGCCTCAGGGGACTATGGCTACACCTTC. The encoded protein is CATSASGDYGYTF.

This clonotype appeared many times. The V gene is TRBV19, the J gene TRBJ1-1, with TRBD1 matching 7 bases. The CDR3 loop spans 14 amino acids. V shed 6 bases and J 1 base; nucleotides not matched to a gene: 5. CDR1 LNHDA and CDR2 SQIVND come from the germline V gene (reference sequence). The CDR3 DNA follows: TGTGCCAGTAGAGCGACAGGGTGGAACACTGAAGCTTTCTTT. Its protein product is CASRATGWNTEAFF.

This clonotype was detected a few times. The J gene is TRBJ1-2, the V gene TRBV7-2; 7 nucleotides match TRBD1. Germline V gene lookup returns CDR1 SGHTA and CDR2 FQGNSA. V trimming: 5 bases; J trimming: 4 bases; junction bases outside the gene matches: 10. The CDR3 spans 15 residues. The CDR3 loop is CASSPSRQGLYGYTF. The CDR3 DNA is TGTGCCAGCAGCCCCAGCCGACAGGGACTCTATGGCTACACCTTC.

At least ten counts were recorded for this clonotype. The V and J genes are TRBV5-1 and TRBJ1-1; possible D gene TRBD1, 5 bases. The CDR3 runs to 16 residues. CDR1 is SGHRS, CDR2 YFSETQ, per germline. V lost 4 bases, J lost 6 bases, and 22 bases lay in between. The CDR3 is CASSPGGGAAISEAFF. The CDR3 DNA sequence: TGCGCCAGCAGCCCCGGGGGGGGAGCAGCGATCTCTGAAGCTTTCTTT.

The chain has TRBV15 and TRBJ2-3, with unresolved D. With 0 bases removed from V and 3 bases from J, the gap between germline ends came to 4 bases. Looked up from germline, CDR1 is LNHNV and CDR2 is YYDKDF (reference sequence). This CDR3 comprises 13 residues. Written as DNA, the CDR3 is TGTGCCACCAGCAGAGAAAGAACAGATACGCAGTATTTT. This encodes CATSRERTDTQYF. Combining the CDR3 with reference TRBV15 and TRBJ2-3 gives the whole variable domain DAMVIQNPRYQVTQFGKPVTLSCSQTLNHNVMYWYQQKSSQAPKLLFHYYDKDFNNEADTPDNFQSRRPNTSFCFLDIRSPGLGDTAMYLCATSRERTDTQYFGPGTRLTVL.

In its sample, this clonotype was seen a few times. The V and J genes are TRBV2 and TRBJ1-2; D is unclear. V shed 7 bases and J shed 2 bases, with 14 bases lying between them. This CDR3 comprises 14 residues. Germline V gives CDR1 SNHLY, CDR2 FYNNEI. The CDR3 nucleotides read TGTGCCAGCACACTAAGCTACCTCAACTATGGCTACACCTTC. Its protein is CASTLSYLNYGYTF.

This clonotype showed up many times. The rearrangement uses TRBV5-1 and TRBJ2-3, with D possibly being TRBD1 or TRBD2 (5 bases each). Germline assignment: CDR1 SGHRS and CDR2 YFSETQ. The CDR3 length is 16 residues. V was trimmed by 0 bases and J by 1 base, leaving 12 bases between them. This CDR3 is CASSLGDVTGTDTQYF. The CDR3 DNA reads TGCGCCAGCAGCTTGGGGGACGTTACCGGCACAGATACGCAGTATTTT.

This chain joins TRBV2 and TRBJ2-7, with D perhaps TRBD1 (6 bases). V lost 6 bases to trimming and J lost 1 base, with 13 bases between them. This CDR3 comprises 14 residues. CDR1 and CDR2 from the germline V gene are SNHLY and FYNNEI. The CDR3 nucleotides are TGTGCCAGCAGGCCCACCGGGACATCCTACGAGCAGTACTTC. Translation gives CASRPTGTSYEQYF.

The CDR3 sequence is CASSTSNYEQYF. In nucleotides, the CDR3 is TGTGCCAGCAGTACCAGTAACTACGAGCAGTACTTC. The rearrangement links TRBV12-3 or TRBV12-4 to TRBJ2-7; D remains ambiguous. The CDR3 runs 12 residues. V was trimmed by 5 bases and J by 3 bases, leaving 8 bases between them.

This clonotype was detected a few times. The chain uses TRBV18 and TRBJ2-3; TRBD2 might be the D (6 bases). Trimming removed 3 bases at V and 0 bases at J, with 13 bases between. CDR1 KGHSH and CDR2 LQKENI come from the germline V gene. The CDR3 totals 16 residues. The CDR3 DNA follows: TGTGCCAGCTCACCGATCGTGGCGGGGAGCACAGATACGCAGTATTTT. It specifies CASSPIVAGSTDTQYF.

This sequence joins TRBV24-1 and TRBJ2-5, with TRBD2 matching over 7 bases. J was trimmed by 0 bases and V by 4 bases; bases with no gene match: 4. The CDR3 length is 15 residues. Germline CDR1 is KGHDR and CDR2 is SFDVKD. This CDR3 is CATSEGGGYQETQYF. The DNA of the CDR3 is TGTGCCACCAGTGAGGGGGGGGGATACCAAGAGACCCAGTACTTC.